These 30 T cell receptor beta chains came from one sample sequenced in a study of T cell repertoires in aging, cancer and after chemotherapy. A mixed TRB-A/B primer pool amplified rearranged TRB by multiplex touch-down PCR. In TCRdb, the multiplex PCR reads were re-called with MiXCR into one record per CDR3 protein. Of some 19,000 distinct CDR3 sequences in the sample, about 37% were seen once. Peripheral blood genomic DNA, not sorted cells or RNA, was the template. The sequenced sample consisted of blood. Every receptor here comes from a human donor with a solid tumor.

The rearrangement uses TRBV5-1 and TRBJ2-7; 8 nucleotides agree with TRBD1. The trim removed 4 bases at V and 2 bases at J, leaving 5 bases unmatched. Germline loops: CDR1 SGHRS, CDR2 YFSETQ. The CDR3 consists of 14 residues. The chain's CDR3 is CASSTGQGPYEQYF. The DNA of the CDR3 is TGCGCCAGCAGCACTGGACAGGGACCCTACGAGCAGTACTTC.

This rearrangement joins TRBV5-6 to TRBJ2-1, with no clear D. Between the trimmed V and J ends, which lost 4 bases and 10 bases, there was a span of 15 bases. The CDR3 contains 13 residues. The V gene's germline CDR1 is SGHDT and CDR2 YYEEEE. The CDR3, as DNA: TGTGCCAGCAGCAAAAGTCGCGGAGAAGAGCAGTTCTTC. Its protein product is CASSKSRGEEQFF.

CDR3 region: CASSYGTSDNEQFF. CDR3 sequence (DNA): TGTGCCAGCAGTTACGGGACTAGCGACAATGAGCAGTTCTTC. This chain joins TRBV27 and TRBJ2-1, with TRBD2 matching 10 bases. Germline V gives CDR1 MNHEY, CDR2 SMNVEV (reference sequence). There are 14 residues in the CDR3. The V segment lost 4 bases and the J segment 5 bases; nucleotides outside the gene matches: 2.

This clonotype was seen more than once but under ten times. V gene TRBV12-3 or TRBV12-4 combines with J gene TRBJ1-6; D is perhaps TRBD1 (5 bases). V gave up 1 base and J gave up 10 bases, with 11 bases separating them. This CDR3 is built from 14 residues. CDR3 coding DNA: TGTGCCAGCAGTTTAGAGGACATCGGGTCACCCCTCCACTTT. Protein product: CASSLEDIGSPLHF.

V gene TRBV19 combines with J gene TRBJ2-7; D gene unclear. Germline V lookup: CDR1 LNHDA, CDR2 SQIVND (reference sequence). The CDR3 contains 10 residues. V lost 8 bases to trimming and J lost 1 base, with 3 bases between them. The CDR3 protein is CASHSYEQYF. CDR3 bases: TGTGCCAGTCATTCCTACGAGCAGTACTTC.

This clonotype qualifies as medium-sized. The rearrangement links TRBV29-1 to TRBJ2-7; D is uncertain. The CDR3 sequence is 10 residues long. V was pared by 4 bases and J by 3 bases, with 4 bases between. Germline V gene data show CDR1 as SQVTM and CDR2 as ANQGSEA. The DNA of the CDR3 is TGCAGCGTTGGAGGCTACGAGCAGTACTTC. Amino acid sequence: CSVGGYEQYF.

About this clonotype: The CDR3 ends on some other residue instead of the conserved phenylalanine or tryptophan, so this is likely a read error. No DNA is shown, since the ends of the CDR3 on it are uncertain; the CDR3 is the one TCRdb lists. The chain couples TRBV6-5 to TRBJ2-6; the table's D call TRBD2 went unverified against the DNA. Germline V lookup: CDR1 MNHEY, CDR2 SVGAGI. The CDR3 is 9 residues long, ends included. This CDR3 reads CASSYSASG.

The chain combines TRBV5-5 with TRBJ2-4; D possibly corresponds to TRBD2 (7 bases). V was trimmed by 5 bases and J by 0 bases, leaving 24 bases between them. The CDR3 length is 19 residues. Germline CDR1 reads SGHKS; CDR2 reads YYEKEE (reference sequence). The CDR3 protein is CASRFGGGGTDTAKNIQYF. CDR3 nucleotides: TGTGCCAGCAGATTCGGAGGGGGGGGCACGGATACAGCCAAAAACATTCAGTACTTC.

The V call is TRBV30, the J call TRBJ2-2; 7 nucleotides agree with TRBD2. The junction had 15 bases not matched to a gene; V was cut back by 4 bases and J by 4 bases. The CDR3 spans 17 residues. The V gene's germline CDR1 is GTSNPN and CDR2 SVGIG (reference sequence). CDR3 DNA sequence: TGTGCCTGGACCAACGGAGCGGCGGGAGTCATCACCGGGGAGCTGTTTTTT. It translates to CAWTNGAAGVITGELFF.

The chain uses TRBV10-3 and TRBJ2-1; 11 bases fit TRBD1. After removal of 6 bases from V and 7 bases from J, the junction contained 5 bases not matched to a gene. Germline V lookup: CDR1 ENHRY, CDR2 SYGVKD. This CDR3 is 14 amino acids long. CDR3 DNA: TGTGCCATCAGGGGCGGACAGGGGGCGAATGAGCAGTTCTTC. Residues: CAIRGGQGANEQFF.

This clonotype has a handful of counts. The chain uses TRBV29-1 and TRBJ1-3; D call uncertain. The CDR3 consists of 13 residues. Deletions cut 2 bases from V and 4 bases from J, with 9 bases between. Germline-derived CDR1 and CDR2 are SQVTM and ANQGSEA. This chain's CDR3 is CSVEKGSGNTIYF. The CDR3 nucleotides are TGCAGCGTTGAAAAGGGTTCGGGAAACACCATATATTTT.

The gene calls are TRBV7-9 and TRBJ2-2; D is unresolved. The CDR3 covers 13 residues. Trimming took off 10 bases at V and 1 base at J, with 10 bases between the two ends. Germline V gives CDR1 SEHNR, CDR2 FQNEAQ (reference sequence). The DNA of the CDR3 is TGTGCCACCAAGACCGGGAACACCGGGGAGCTGTTTTTT. It encodes CATKTGNTGELFF.

V usage is TRBV5-5 and J usage is TRBJ1-1; no reliable D call. The germline CDR1 and CDR2 sequences are SGHKS and YYEKEE (reference sequence). V was pared by 2 bases and J by 1 base, with 18 bases between. The CDR3 is 17 residues long. The CDR3 coding sequence is TGTGCCAGCAGCTTAAGAAGTCCAGCGACATCGAACACTGAAGCTTTCTTT. This gives the protein CASSLRSPATSNTEAFF.

The J gene is TRBJ2-1, the V gene TRBV6-4; tentative D call: TRBD2 (6 bases). Trimming removed 6 bases from V and 8 bases from J, with 23 bases in between. Germline V gene sequence: CDR1 MRHNA, CDR2 SNTAGT. This CDR3 spans 16 amino acids. In DNA form, the CDR3 reads TGTGCCAGCAGCCCTGGACGCGCGCCGGGAGCTGATGAGCAGTTCTTC. It translates to CASSPGRAPGADEQFF.

The CDR3 is CASSMSGTSYEQYF. The CDR3 nucleotides are TGTGCCAGTAGTATGTCAGGGACCTCCTACGAGCAGTACTTC. This chain joins TRBV19 and TRBJ2-7, with D perhaps given as TRBD1 or TRBD2 (5 bases each). The CDR3 extends over 14 amino acids. Germline V gene sequence: CDR1 LNHDA, CDR2 SQIVND (reference sequence). With 3 bases removed from V and 0 bases from J, the gap between germline ends came to 9 bases.

This clonotype was recorded a few times. The chain joins TRBV19 to TRBJ2-7; 8 bases are shared with TRBD1. V dropped 8 bases and J dropped 6; count of bases not matched to a gene: 6. CDR1 is LNHDA, CDR2 SQIVND, per germline (reference sequence). The CDR3 runs 12 residues. The CDR3, as DNA: TGTGCCAGTGGACAGGGCCCTAGCGAGCAGTACTTC. Protein product: CASGQGPSEQYF.

V gene TRBV6-5 combines with J gene TRBJ2-7; no clear D gene. The CDR3 is 13 residues long. V was pared by 6 bases and J by 2 bases, with 11 bases between. Germline V gives CDR1 MNHEY, CDR2 SVGAGI. In nucleotides, the CDR3 is TGTGCCAGCAGCCGCACTGGCCCCTACGAGCAGTACTTC. Protein sequence: CASSRTGPYEQYF.

The rearrangement uses TRBV10-3 and TRBJ2-3, with D maybe TRBD2 (5 bases). Germline CDR1 ENHRY, CDR2 SYGVKD. Trimming left V 3 bases short and J 3 bases short, with 16 bases between. The CDR3 is made up of 16 amino acids. This CDR3 reads CAISDGLKVITDTQYF. CDR3 nucleotides: TGTGCCATCAGTGATGGACTGAAAGTAATAACAGATACGCAGTATTTT.

V gene TRBV5-1 combines with J gene TRBJ2-1; 9 bases agree with TRBD1. Germline values: CDR1 SGHRS, CDR2 YFSETQ. V lost 4 bases to trimming and J lost 2 bases; unmatched junction nucleotides: 4. The CDR3 totals 15 residues. CDR3 nucleotides: TGCGCCAGCAGCATAGGGACAGGGCCCTACAATGAGCAGTTCTTC. Its protein is CASSIGTGPYNEQFF.

The J gene is TRBJ2-2, the V gene TRBV7-9; perhaps TRBD2 as D (5 bases). CDR3 length: 17 amino acids. Per the germline V gene, CDR1 is SEHNR and CDR2 is FQNEAQ (reference sequence). The germline V and J ends were trimmed by 2 bases and 3 bases, with 16 bases remaining between them. The CDR3 sequence: CASSLRSGVGDTGELFF. The CDR3 DNA reads as TGTGCCAGCAGCTTAAGGTCCGGGGTGGGTGACACCGGGGAGCTGTTTTTT.

The V and J genes are TRBV10-3 and TRBJ2-5, with 9 nucleotides matching TRBD1. With 10 bases clipped from V and 2 bases from J, the junction kept 11 bases outside the gene matches. CDR1 and CDR2 (germline): ENHRY, SYGVKD. The CDR3 contains 15 residues. CDR3 sequence reads: CATNPGQGPQETQYF. The DNA for the CDR3 is TGTGCCACAAACCCGGGACAGGGCCCTCAAGAGACCCAGTACTTC.

The V call is TRBV6-6, the J call TRBJ2-5; TRBD2 might be the D (5 bases). The CDR3 runs 13 residues. Germline lookup yields CDR1 MNHNY and CDR2 SVGAGI (reference sequence). With 10 bases removed from V and 1 base from J, the gap between germline ends came to 13 bases. CDR3 bases: TGTGCCACCACCGGCAGCGGCCAAGAGACCCAGTACTTC. This codes for CATTGSGQETQYF.

This clonotype has just a few counts. V gene TRBV6-1 combines with J gene TRBJ1-6, with D possibly TRBD1 on 5 matching bases. The CDR3 runs 16 residues. Per germline, CDR1 MNHNS and CDR2 SASEGT. V shed 8 bases and J shed 11 bases, with 25 bases lying between them. CDR3 protein: CASGKRGDRDAAPLHF. The DNA for the CDR3 is TGTGCCAGCGGAAAGCGGGGAGACAGAGATGCCGCACCCCTCCACTTT.

This clonotype is medium-sized in the sample. This sequence joins TRBV19 and TRBJ2-1; no firm D call. Germline assignment: CDR1 LNHDA and CDR2 SQIVND (reference sequence). The V and J ends lost 3 bases and 8 bases respectively, with 11 bases between them. There are 13 residues in the CDR3. CDR3 residues: CASSIRRVHEQFF. CDR3 DNA sequence: TGTGCCAGTAGTATCCGGCGCGTCCATGAGCAGTTCTTC.

V is TRBV18 and J is TRBJ2-7; the D is unclear. Germline assignment: CDR1 KGHSH and CDR2 LQKENI. CDR3 length: 13 amino acids. With 6 bases removed from V and 5 bases from J, the gap between germline ends came to 14 bases. The CDR3 reads CASSLRNVDEQYF. In nucleotides, the CDR3 is TGTGCCAGCTCCCTCAGGAACGTAGACGAGCAGTACTTC.

The count of this clonotype is one. The chain is built from TRBV5-5 and TRBJ1-6; D gene uncertain. The CDR3 extends over 18 amino acids. Per germline, CDR1 SGHKS and CDR2 YYEKEE (reference sequence). Trimming left V 1 base short and J 4 bases short, with 18 bases between. The CDR3: CASSLTAPGSSYNSPLHF. CDR3 bases: TGTGCCAGCAGCTTGACGGCCCCGGGGTCCTCTTATAATTCACCCCTCCACTTT.

This clonotype is deemed medium-sized. The rearrangement links TRBV29-1 to TRBJ2-5; tentatively, D is TRBD1 or TRBD2 (6 bases each). Trimming cost V 7 bases and J 4 bases, with 16 bases left between them. This CDR3 has 13 amino acids. CDR1 is SQVTM and CDR2 is ANQGSEA in the germline V gene. In nucleotides, the CDR3 is TGCAGCGGACGTGAGGGGGGTGGAGAGACCCAGTACTTC. It specifies CSGREGGGETQYF. Drawing the rest from reference TRBV29-1 and TRBJ2-5, the complete variable domain is SAVISQKPSRDICQRGTSLTIQCQVDSQVTMMFWYRQQPGQSLTLIATANQGSEATYESGFVIDKFPISRPNLTFSTLTVSNMSPEDSSIYLCSGREGGGETQYFGPGTRLLVL.

This clonotype was observed a handful of times. V is TRBV11-2 and J is TRBJ2-3; either TRBD1 or TRBD2 may supply D (5 bases each). Trimming removed 8 bases from V and 5 bases from J, with 20 bases in between. The CDR3 sequence is 15 residues long. The V gene's germline CDR1 is SGHAT and CDR2 FQNNGV. CDR3: CASSPGTSRGDTQYF. The CDR3 DNA reads TGTGCCAGCTCCCCCGGGACCTCGAGGGGAGATACGCAGTATTTT.

For this clonotype: Compared with germline, one end of the junction differs, possibly owing to a read error. The chain recombines TRBV6-4 with TRBJ2-5; D might be TRBD2 (5 bases). The CDR3 length is 14 residues. The germline gives CDR1 MRHNA, CDR2 SNTAGT. The CDR3 coding sequence is TGTGCCATCAGTGGGTCGGGGTTAGGGGAGACCCAGTACTTC. Its translation: CAISGSGLGETQYF.

CDR3 region: CASSLVDGRAAETQYF. CDR3 sequence (DNA): TGCGCCAGCAGCTTGGTGGACGGGAGGGCCGCTGAGACCCAGTACTTC. The V gene is TRBV5-1, the J gene TRBJ2-5, with 8 bases aligning to TRBD2. V trimming: 0 bases; J trimming: 5 bases; junction bases outside the gene matches: 9. Germline lookup yields CDR1 SGHRS and CDR2 YFSETQ. The CDR3 is 16 residues long.